Each of the 24 T cell receptor beta chains below was sequenced from the same sample in a study of T cell changes during pregnancy in multiple sclerosis. Repertoires were generated with immunoSEQ multiplex PCR, while TCRdb's copy carries only in-frame clones and drops some. Of 35,000 to 45,000 clones listed, 90% to 95% are singletons. The source was CD8+ T cells from peripheral blood mononuclear cells, collected before pregnancy. Receptors originate from a female donor with multiple sclerosis, enrolled in a pregnancy study.

Only a few counts were recorded for this clone. The chain is built from TRBV7-9 and TRBJ2-7; D is perhaps TRBD1 (6 bases). The CDR3 totals 15 residues. CDR1 is SEHNR, CDR2 FQNEAQ, per germline (reference sequence). V was pared by 4 bases and J by 1 base, with 14 bases between. The chain's CDR3 is CASSSDSVLSYEQYF. The CDR3 nucleotides read TGTGCCAGCAGCTCGGACAGCGTACTTTCCTACGAGCAGTACTTC.

This clone showed up just once. This sequence joins TRBV5-4 and TRBJ2-1; TRBD2 might be the D (6 bases). V was trimmed by 4 bases and J by 5 bases, leaving 13 bases between them. CDR1 is SGHNT, CDR2 YYREEE, per germline (reference sequence). This CDR3 spans 14 amino acids. The CDR3 nucleotides are TGTGCCAGCAGCAGACCCGGGAGTAACAATGAGCAGTTCTTC. As protein: CASSRPGSNNEQFF.

V is TRBV5-6 and J is TRBJ2-3; 9 positions match TRBD1. The length of the CDR3 is 15 residues. Germline assignment: CDR1 SGHDT and CDR2 YYEEEE. V was clipped by 4 bases and J by 5 bases; unmatched bases: 8. The CDR3 nucleotides read TGTGCCAGCAGCGCCGGACAGGGGAGAGTAGATACGCAGTATTTT. Translation gives CASSAGQGRVDTQYF.

Details on this clone: Within the sample, other DNA sequences also encode this same CDR3. The V and J genes are TRBV27 and TRBJ1-1; no reliable D call. The CDR3 has 15 residues. Between the trimmed V and J ends, which lost 0 bases and 0 bases, there was a span of 8 bases. Germline CDR1 reads MNHEY; CDR2 reads SMNVEV (reference sequence). The CDR3 reads CASSLSRGMNTEAFF. CDR3 coding DNA: TGTGCCAGCAGTTTATCCCGGGGAATGAACACTGAAGCTTTCTTT.

CDR3 coding DNA: TGTGCCAGCAGCTTAGGGCCGACTGGACAGGAGGCGCAGTATTTT. It is translated as CASSLGPTGQEAQYF. The V gene is TRBV7-9, the J gene TRBJ2-3; the match to TRBD1 covers 7 bases. The CDR3 is made up of 15 amino acids. Germline V gene lookup returns CDR1 SEHNR and CDR2 FQNEAQ (reference sequence). V lost 1 base to trimming and J lost 10 bases; unmatched junction nucleotides: 11.

The genes are TRBV9 and TRBJ2-7; tentative D call: TRBD2 (5 bases). Deletions cut 3 bases from V and 2 bases from J, with 12 bases between. This CDR3 is 14 amino acids long. The germline V gene has CDR1 SGDLS and CDR2 YYNGEE. CDR3 amino acids: CASSAGGPAYEQYF. CDR3 DNA sequence: TGTGCCAGCAGCGCTGGAGGCCCGGCCTACGAGCAGTACTTC.

V usage is TRBV2 and J usage is TRBJ2-5; perhaps TRBD2 as D (6 bases). This CDR3 is built from 15 residues. Trimming stripped 2 bases from V and 2 bases from J, with 12 bases between. Germline-derived CDR1 and CDR2 are SNHLY and FYNNEI. CDR3 protein: CASSEYSGLQETQYF. Written as DNA, the CDR3 is TGTGCCAGCAGTGAATATTCGGGACTTCAAGAGACCCAGTACTTC. Full variable domain (missing parts from reference TRBV2 and TRBJ2-5): EPEVTQTPSHQVTQMGQEVILRCVPISNHLYFYWYRQILGQKVEFLVSFYNNEISEKSEIFDDQFSVERPDGSNFTLKIRSTKLEDSAMYFCASSEYSGLQETQYFGPGTRLLVL.

The chain recombines TRBV11-3 with TRBJ2-7; 7 bases match TRBD2. V shed 6 bases, J shed 5 bases, and the junction held 7 bases outside the gene matches. Germline V lookup: CDR1 SGHNT, CDR2 YENEEA. CDR3 length equals 13 residues. DNA for the CDR3: TGTGCCAGCAGTCGACTAGCCGGGAACGAGCAGTACTTC. This codes for CASSRLAGNEQYF.

The rearrangement joins TRBV6-5 to TRBJ2-7; 13 nucleotides align to TRBD2. The CDR3 totals 14 residues. Germline V gene sequence: CDR1 MNHEY, CDR2 SVGAGI. V gave up 2 bases and J gave up 5 bases; unmatched junction bases: 0. DNA of the CDR3: TGTGCCAGCAGTTACGGGACTAGCGGGAACGAGCAGTACTTC. It yields the protein CASSYGTSGNEQYF.

This clone is deemed large (0.1 to 1%). This chain links TRBV28 with TRBJ1-2; 7 bases line up with TRBD1. This CDR3 spans 17 amino acids. CDR1 is MDHEN and CDR2 is SYDVKM in the germline V gene. V was clipped by 4 bases and J by 4 bases; unmatched bases: 15. CDR3 sequence (DNA): TGTGCCAGCAGTTCCACCCGTACAGGGGAAAGGAGCTATGGCTACACCTTC. It yields the protein CASSSTRTGERSYGYTF.

This chain uses TRBV6-5 with TRBJ2-5; 13 nucleotides match TRBD2. Germline assignment: CDR1 MNHEY and CDR2 SVGAGI. The CDR3 is made up of 14 amino acids. Trimming cost V 4 bases and J 5 bases; bases outside gene matches: 1. For the CDR3, the DNA is TGTGCCAGCAGTTGGACTAGCGGGAGTGAGACCCAGTACTTC. Amino acids: CASSWTSGSETQYF.

V and J are TRBV15 and TRBJ1-1; D gene uncertain. The germline gives CDR1 LNHNV, CDR2 YYDKDF (reference sequence). The CDR3 loop spans 12 amino acids. V gave up 3 bases and J gave up 4 bases, with 6 bases separating them. As DNA, the CDR3 is TGTGCCACCAGCAGCTCGGGCACTGAAGCTTTCTTT. Protein: CATSSSGTEAFF.

As to this clone: At one end, the junction sequence differs from germline, possibly due to a read error. This rearrangement joins TRBV7-7 to TRBJ2-1, with no clear D. Germline lookup yields CDR1 SSHAT and CDR2 FNYEAQ (reference sequence). CDR3 length: 15 residues. The CDR3 region is CASSLAASSGNEQFF. In nucleotides, the CDR3 is TGTGCTAGCAGCTTAGCTGCCTCTTCGGGCAATGAGCAGTTCTTC.

The genes are TRBV11-2 and TRBJ2-3; a weak D match, TRBD1 (6 bases). Trimming stripped 5 bases from V and 3 bases from J, with 18 bases between. The germline V gene encodes CDR1 SGHAT and CDR2 FQNNGV. The CDR3 runs to 16 residues. The chain's CDR3 is CASSPWGRAQTDTQYF. The CDR3 coding sequence is TGTGCCAGCAGCCCCTGGGGGCGAGCCCAGACAGATACGCAGTATTTT.

The rearrangement uses TRBV6-1 and TRBJ2-1; TRBD2 agrees at 11 bases. After removal of 2 bases from V and 7 bases from J, the junction contained 4 bases not matched to a gene. The length of the CDR3 is 15 residues. Germline CDR1 MNHNS, CDR2 SASEGT. The CDR3 is CASSEWGLADNEQFF. The CDR3 DNA sequence: TGTGCCAGCAGTGAATGGGGACTAGCGGATAATGAGCAGTTCTTC.

The chain couples TRBV11-2 to TRBJ1-2, with 9 bases matching TRBD1. With 6 bases clipped from V and 5 bases from J, the junction kept 13 bases outside the gene matches. Germline assignment: CDR1 SGHAT and CDR2 FQNNGV. CDR3 size: 16 residues. This CDR3 is CASRPSVGTGTYGYTF. The CDR3 DNA follows: TGTGCCAGCAGGCCCTCCGTGGGGACAGGGACTTATGGCTACACCTTC.

For the CDR3, the DNA is TGTGCCAGTAGCTTACAGGGAAGCAATCAGCCCCAGCATTTT. It yields the protein CASSLQGSNQPQHF. The rearrangement joins TRBV19 to TRBJ1-5, with D possibly being TRBD1 (6 bases). The germline V gene encodes CDR1 LNHDA and CDR2 SQIVND (reference sequence). The CDR3 runs to 14 residues. V shed 6 bases and J shed 1 base, with 10 bases lying between them.

The chain links TRBV2 to TRBJ2-5; D ambiguous. This CDR3 is 11 amino acids long. V lost 7 bases, J lost 5 bases, and 8 bases lay in between. CDR1 is SNHLY and CDR2 is FYNNEI in the germline V gene. In DNA form, the CDR3 reads TGTGCCAGCACCAACGGGGAGACCCAGTACTTC. Amino acids: CASTNGETQYF.

V usage is TRBV27 and J usage is TRBJ1-5; TRBD1 might be the D (6 bases). The CDR3 extends over 14 amino acids. Germline V gene data show CDR1 as MNHEY and CDR2 as SMNVEV (reference sequence). The ends were cut back, 5 bases at V and 2 bases at J, with 10 bases in the middle. The CDR3 DNA sequence: TGTGCCAGCAGTCTACAGGGAGGCAATCAGCCCCAGCATTTT. The encoded protein is CASSLQGGNQPQHF.

This sequence joins TRBV27 and TRBJ1-2, with 9 bases lining up with TRBD1. Unmatched junction bases numbered 4, after V lost 6 bases and J lost 2 bases. The CDR3 totals 14 residues. CDR1 and CDR2 from the germline V gene are MNHEY and SMNVEV (reference sequence). Here the CDR3 reads CASRNGTGNYGYTF. CDR3 nucleotides: TGTGCCAGCAGAAATGGGACAGGGAACTATGGCTACACCTTC.

This clone was seen more than once but under ten times. This chain uses TRBV5-3 with TRBJ2-7; D possibly corresponds to TRBD2 (5 bases). TRBV5-3 belongs to the ORF category, with a function that is uncertain. Between the trimmed V and J ends, which lost 3 bases and 3 bases, there was a span of 19 bases. There are 16 residues in the CDR3. The CDR3 nucleotides are TGTGCCAGAAGCTGGAGGTCCGGGCCCGAACACTACGAGCAGTACTTC. Its translation: CARSWRSGPEHYEQYF.

Note on this clone: Other DNA sequences in the same sample also yield this CDR3. The chain links TRBV29-1 to TRBJ1-2; 7 bases are shared with TRBD1. With V trimmed by 4 bases and J by 8 bases, 10 bases remained unmatched. The germline V gene encodes CDR1 SQVTM and CDR2 ANQGSEA. The CDR3 is 13 amino acids. The DNA for the CDR3 is TGCAGCGTTGCCTTAACAGGGGCGAGGGGCTACACCTTC. This sequence encodes CSVALTGARGYTF.

The gene calls are TRBV28 and TRBJ2-5; 7 nucleotides line up with TRBD1. The V and J ends lost 5 bases and 1 base, in that order; junction bases with no gene match: 7. The germline gives CDR1 MDHEN, CDR2 SYDVKM. The CDR3 runs 15 residues. CDR3 protein: CASSQPRTGQETQYF. The CDR3 DNA reads TGTGCCAGCAGTCAACCCCGGACAGGCCAAGAGACCCAGTACTTC.

J is TRBJ2-1 and V is TRBV4-2; TRBD2 aligns across 12 bases. Germline V gives CDR1 LGHNA, CDR2 YNFKEQ. Germline trimming cut 3 bases from V and 8 bases from J; bases unmatched to any gene: 8. The CDR3 covers 16 residues. The CDR3 is CASSHPERTSGDEQFF. The DNA for the CDR3 is TGTGCCAGCAGCCATCCCGAGAGGACTAGCGGGGATGAGCAGTTCTTC.